This T cell receptor beta chain was documented in a study of CD8+ T cells in alopecia areata. Following RNA extraction, reverse transcription yielded cDNA that acted as the sequencing template. Some clones are missing from TCRdb's copy, which holds only in-frame ones; the method was immunoSEQ multiplex PCR. The sample lists 150,000 to 200,000 clones, roughly 50% seen once, with about 4.9% in the top ten. With regard to this clone: Antigen specificity is unknown.

Whole-study findings and limits: Normal skin's resident alphabeta T cells are sequenced alongside lesional scalp T cells. Elevated clonality characterized lesional scalp relative to normal scalp, particularly in alopecia totalis/universalis. Patients displayed less clarity in TCR sharing than mice, a finding possibly related to HLA.

CDR3 length: 13 residues. From germline, CDR1 is GTSNPN and CDR2 SVGIG (reference sequence). Trimming pared 0 bases from V and 1 base from J, leaving 5 bases between. CD4+ and CD8+ T cells were sorted from PBMCs stained for CD3, CD4 and CD8. The sequenced material came from CD4+ T cells sorted from blood. The J gene is TRBJ2-3, the V gene TRBV30; D unclear. The source is a human donor in good health. CDR3 loop: CAWSVWGTDTQYF. The CDR3 DNA reads TGTGCCTGGAGTGTATGGGGCACAGATACGCAGTATTTT.